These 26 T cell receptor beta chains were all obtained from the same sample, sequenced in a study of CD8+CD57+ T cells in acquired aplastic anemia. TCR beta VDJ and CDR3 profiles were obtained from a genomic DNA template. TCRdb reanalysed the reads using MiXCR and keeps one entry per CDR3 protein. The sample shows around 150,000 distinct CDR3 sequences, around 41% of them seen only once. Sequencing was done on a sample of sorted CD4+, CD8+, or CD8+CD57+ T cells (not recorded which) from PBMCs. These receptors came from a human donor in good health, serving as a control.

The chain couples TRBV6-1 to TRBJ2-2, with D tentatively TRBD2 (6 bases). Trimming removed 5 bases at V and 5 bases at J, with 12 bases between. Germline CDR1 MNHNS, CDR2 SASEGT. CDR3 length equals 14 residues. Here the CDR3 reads CASSTRGNTGELFF. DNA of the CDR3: TGTGCCAGCAGTACGCGGGGAAATACCGGGGAGCTGTTTTTT.

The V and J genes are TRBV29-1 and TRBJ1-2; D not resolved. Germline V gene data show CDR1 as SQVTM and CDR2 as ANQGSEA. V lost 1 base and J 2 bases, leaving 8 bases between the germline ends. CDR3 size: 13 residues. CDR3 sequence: CSVEGQQNYGYTF. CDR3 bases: TGCAGCGTTGAAGGGCAGCAAAACTATGGCTACACCTTC.

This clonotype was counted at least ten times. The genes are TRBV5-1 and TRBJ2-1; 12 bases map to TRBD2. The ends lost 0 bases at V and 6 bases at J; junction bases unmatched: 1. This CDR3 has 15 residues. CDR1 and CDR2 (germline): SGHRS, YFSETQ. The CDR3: CASSLVTSGSNEQFF. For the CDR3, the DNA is TGCGCCAGCAGCTTGGTGACTAGCGGGAGCAATGAGCAGTTCTTC.

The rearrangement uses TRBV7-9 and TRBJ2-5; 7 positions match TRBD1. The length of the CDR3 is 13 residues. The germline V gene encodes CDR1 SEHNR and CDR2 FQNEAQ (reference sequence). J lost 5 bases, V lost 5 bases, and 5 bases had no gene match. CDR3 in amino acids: CASSPTGWETQYF. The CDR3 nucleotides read TGTGCCAGCAGCCCGACAGGGTGGGAGACCCAGTACTTC. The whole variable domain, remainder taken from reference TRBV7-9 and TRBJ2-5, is DTGVSQNPRHKITKRGQNVTFRCDPISEHNRLYWYRQTLGQGPEFLTYFQNEAQLEKSRLLSDRFSAERPKGSFSTLEIQRTEQGDSAMYLCASSPTGWETQYFGPGTRLLVL.

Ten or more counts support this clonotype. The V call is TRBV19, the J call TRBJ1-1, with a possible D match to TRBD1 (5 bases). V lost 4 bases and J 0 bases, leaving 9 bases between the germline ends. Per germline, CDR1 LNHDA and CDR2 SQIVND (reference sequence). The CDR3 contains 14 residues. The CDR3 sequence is CASSKGRLNTEAFF. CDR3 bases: TGTGCCAGTAGTAAGGGACGGCTGAACACTGAAGCTTTCTTT.

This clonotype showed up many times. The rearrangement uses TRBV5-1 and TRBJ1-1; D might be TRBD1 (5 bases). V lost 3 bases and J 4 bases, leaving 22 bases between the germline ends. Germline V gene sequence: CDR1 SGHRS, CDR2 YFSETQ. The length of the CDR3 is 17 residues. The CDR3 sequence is CASSSSGTGRVRTEAFF. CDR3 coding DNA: TGCGCCAGCAGCTCTTCGGGGACGGGGAGGGTCCGCACTGAAGCTTTCTTT. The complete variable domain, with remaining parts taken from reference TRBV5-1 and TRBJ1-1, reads KAGVTQTPRYLIKTRGQQVTLSCSPISGHRSVSWYQQTPGQGLQFLFEYFSETQRNKGNFPGRFSGRQFSNSRSEMNVSTLELGDSALYLCASSSSGTGRVRTEAFFGQGTRLTVV.

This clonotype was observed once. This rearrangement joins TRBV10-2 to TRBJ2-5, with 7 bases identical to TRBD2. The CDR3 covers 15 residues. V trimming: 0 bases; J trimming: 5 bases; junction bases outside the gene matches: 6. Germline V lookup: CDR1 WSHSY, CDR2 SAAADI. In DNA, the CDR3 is TGCGCCAGCAGTGAGTCGACAAGGGAGGGTGAGACCCAGTACTTC. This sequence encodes CASSESTREGETQYF.

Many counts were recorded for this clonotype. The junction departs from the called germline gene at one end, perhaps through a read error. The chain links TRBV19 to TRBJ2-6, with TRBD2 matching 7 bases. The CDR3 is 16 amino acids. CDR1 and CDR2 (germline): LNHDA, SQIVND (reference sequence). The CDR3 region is CASRIAGVSGANVLTF. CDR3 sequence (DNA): TGTGCCAGTCGTATTGCGGGAGTCTCTGGGGCCAACGTCCTGACTTTC.

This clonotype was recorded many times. CDR3 in DNA: TGTGCCAGCAGCGTAAAAGGGTGGCGCGAGCAGTACTTC. Its translation: CASSVKGWREQYF. This chain connects TRBV9 to TRBJ2-7; D gene uncertain. Germline CDR1 is SGDLS and CDR2 is YYNGEE. The CDR3 has 13 residues. V lost 1 base and J lost 6, with 11 bases in between.

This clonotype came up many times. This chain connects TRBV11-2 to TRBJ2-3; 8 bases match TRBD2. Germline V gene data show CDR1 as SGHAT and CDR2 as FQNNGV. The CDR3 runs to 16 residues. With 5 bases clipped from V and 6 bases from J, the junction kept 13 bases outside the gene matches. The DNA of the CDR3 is TGTGCCAGCAGCCCGCACGCGGGAGGCCGGGGGGATACGCAGTATTTT. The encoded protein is CASSPHAGGRGDTQYF.

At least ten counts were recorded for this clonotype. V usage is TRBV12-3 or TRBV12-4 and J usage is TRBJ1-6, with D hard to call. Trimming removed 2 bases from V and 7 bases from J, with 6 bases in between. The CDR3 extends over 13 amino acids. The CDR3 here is CASSLSGNSPLHF. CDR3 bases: TGTGCCAGCAGTTTATCCGGGAATTCACCCCTCCACTTT.

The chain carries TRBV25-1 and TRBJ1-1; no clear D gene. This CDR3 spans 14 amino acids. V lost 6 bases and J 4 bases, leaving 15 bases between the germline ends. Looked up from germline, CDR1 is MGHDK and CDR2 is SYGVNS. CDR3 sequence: CASSTTLGFTEAFF. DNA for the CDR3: TGTGCCAGCAGCACCACACTAGGATTCACTGAAGCTTTCTTT.

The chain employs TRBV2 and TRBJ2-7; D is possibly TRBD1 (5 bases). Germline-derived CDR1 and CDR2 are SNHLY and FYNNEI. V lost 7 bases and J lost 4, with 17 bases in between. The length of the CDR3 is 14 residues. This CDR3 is CASTQGQGRYEQYF. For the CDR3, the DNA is TGTGCCAGCACCCAAGGGCAGGGTAGATACGAGCAGTACTTC. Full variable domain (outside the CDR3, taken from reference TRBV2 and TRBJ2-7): EPEVTQTPSHQVTQMGQEVILRCVPISNHLYFYWYRQILGQKVEFLVSFYNNEISEKSEIFDDQFSVERPDGSNFTLKIRSTKLEDSAMYFCASTQGQGRYEQYFGPGTRLTVT.

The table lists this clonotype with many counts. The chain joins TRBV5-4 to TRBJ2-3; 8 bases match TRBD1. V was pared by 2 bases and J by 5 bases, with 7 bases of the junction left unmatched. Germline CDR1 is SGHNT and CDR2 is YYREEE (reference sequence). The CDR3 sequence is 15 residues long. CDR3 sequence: CASSFGAGGRDTQYF. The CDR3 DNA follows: TGTGCCAGCAGCTTTGGAGCAGGGGGCCGAGATACGCAGTATTTT.

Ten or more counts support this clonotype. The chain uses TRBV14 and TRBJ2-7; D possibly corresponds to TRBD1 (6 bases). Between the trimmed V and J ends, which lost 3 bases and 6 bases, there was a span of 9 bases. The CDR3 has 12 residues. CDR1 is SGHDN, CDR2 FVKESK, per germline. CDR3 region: CASSHKGGEQYF. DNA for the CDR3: TGTGCCAGCAGCCATAAAGGGGGCGAGCAGTACTTC.

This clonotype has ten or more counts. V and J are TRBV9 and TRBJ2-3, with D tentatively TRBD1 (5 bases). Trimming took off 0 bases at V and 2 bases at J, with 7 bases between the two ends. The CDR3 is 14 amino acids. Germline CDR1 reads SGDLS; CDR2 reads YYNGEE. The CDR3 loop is CASSVGQNTDTQYF. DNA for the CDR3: TGTGCCAGCAGCGTAGGACAGAACACAGATACGCAGTATTTT.

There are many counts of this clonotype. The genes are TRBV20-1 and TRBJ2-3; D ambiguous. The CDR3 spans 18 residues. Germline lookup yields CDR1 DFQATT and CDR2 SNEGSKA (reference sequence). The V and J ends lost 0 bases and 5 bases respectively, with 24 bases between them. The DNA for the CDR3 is TGCAGTGCTAGAGAGGGAACTATCACCCTTCACACCGGAGATACGCAGTATTTT. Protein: CSAREGTITLHTGDTQYF.

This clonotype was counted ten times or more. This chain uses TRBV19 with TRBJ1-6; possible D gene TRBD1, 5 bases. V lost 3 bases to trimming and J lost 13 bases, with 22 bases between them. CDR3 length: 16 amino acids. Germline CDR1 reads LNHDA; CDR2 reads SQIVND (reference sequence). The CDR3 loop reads CASSMEERQGRSPLHF. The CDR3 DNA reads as TGTGCCAGTAGTATGGAAGAAAGGCAGGGCCGTTCCCCCCTCCACTTT.

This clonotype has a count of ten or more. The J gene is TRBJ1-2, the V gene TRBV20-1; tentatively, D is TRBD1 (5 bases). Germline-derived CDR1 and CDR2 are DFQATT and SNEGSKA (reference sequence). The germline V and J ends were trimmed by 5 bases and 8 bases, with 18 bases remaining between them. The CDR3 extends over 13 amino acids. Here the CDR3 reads CSAPLRGIGGYTF. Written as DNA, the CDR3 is TGCAGTGCTCCCCTGAGGGGAATCGGCGGCTACACCTTC.

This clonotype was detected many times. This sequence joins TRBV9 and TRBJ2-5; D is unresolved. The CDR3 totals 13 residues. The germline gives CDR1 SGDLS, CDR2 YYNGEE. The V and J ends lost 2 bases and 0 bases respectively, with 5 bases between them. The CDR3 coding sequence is TGTGCCAGCAGCGTTGGCTACCAAGAGACCCAGTACTTC. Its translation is CASSVGYQETQYF.

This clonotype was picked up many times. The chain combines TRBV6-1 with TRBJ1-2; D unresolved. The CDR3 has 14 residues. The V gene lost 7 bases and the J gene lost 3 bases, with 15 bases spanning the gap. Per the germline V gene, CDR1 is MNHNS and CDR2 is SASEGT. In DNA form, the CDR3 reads TGTGCCAGCACGTGGGAGGACCGGGACTATGGCTACACCTTC. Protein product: CASTWEDRDYGYTF.

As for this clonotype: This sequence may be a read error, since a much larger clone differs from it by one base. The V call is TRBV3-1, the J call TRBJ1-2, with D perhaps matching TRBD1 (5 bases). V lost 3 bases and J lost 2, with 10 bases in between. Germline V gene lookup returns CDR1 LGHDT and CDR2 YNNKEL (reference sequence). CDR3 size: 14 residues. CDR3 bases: TGTGCCAGCAGCCACGGGGGTTCGAACTATGGCTACACCTTC. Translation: CASSHGGSNYGYTF. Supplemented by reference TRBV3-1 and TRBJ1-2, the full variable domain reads DTAVSQTPKYLVTQMGNDKSIKCEQNLGHDTMYWYKQDSKKFLKIMFSYNNKELIINETVPNRFSPKSPDKAHLNLHINSLELGDSAVYFCASSHGGSNYGYTFGSGTRLTVV.

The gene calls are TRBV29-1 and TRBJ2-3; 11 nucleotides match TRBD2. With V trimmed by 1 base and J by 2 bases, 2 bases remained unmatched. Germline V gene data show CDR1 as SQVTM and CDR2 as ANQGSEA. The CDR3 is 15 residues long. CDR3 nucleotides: TGCAGCGTTGAAGGGACTAGCGGGTTCACAGATACGCAGTATTTT. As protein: CSVEGTSGFTDTQYF.

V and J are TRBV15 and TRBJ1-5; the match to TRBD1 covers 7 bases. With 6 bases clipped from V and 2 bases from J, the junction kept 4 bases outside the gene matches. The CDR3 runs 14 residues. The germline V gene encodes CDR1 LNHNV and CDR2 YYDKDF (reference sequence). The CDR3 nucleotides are TGTGCCACCAGTCCCGGGACAGGCAATCAGCCCCAGCATTTT. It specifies CATSPGTGNQPQHF.

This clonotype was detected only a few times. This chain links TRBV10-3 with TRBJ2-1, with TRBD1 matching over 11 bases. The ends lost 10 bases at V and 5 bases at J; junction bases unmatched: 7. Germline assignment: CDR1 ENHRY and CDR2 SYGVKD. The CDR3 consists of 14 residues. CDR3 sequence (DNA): TGTGCCAGCACCGGGACAGGGGGGAACAATGAGCAGTTCTTC. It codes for CASTGTGGNNEQFF.

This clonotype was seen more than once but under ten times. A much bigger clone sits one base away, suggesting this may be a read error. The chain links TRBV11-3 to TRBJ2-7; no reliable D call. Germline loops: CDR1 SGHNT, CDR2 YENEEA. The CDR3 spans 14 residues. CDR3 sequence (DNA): TGTGCCAGCAACTTAGACGGCGCTGGGTACGAGCAGTACTTC. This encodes CASNLDGAGYEQYF.